Listed here are 25 T cell receptor beta chains from one sample, sequenced in a study of cytomegalovirus exposure and HLA in healthy donors. 60 Vbeta and 13 Jbeta primers were used in PCR. Profiled with immunoSEQ multiplex PCR; TCRdb holds only in-frame clones, not every one. The data hold roughly 180,000 clones, with more than 70% observed a single time. Sequenced: PBMCs. Receptors were obtained from a boy between 10 and 17 years old in good health and CMV-seronegative.

The chain uses TRBV29-1 and TRBJ1-2; D uncertain. V lost 2 bases and J lost 1, with 5 bases in between. The CDR3 has 12 amino acids. Germline V gene lookup returns CDR1 SQVTM and CDR2 ANQGSEA. DNA of the CDR3: TGCAGCGTTGAATACAGTAACTATGGCTACACCTTC. It codes for CSVEYSNYGYTF. Variable domain in full (rest from reference TRBV29-1 and TRBJ1-2): SAVISQKPSRDICQRGTSLTIQCQVDSQVTMMFWYRQQPGQSLTLIATANQGSEATYESGFVIDKFPISRPNLTFSTLTVSNMSPEDSSIYLCSVEYSNYGYTFGSGTRLTVV.

In its sample, this clone was seen once. The rearrangement joins TRBV25-1 to TRBJ1-5; D might be TRBD1 (5 bases). CDR1 is MGHDK, CDR2 SYGVNS, per germline. V was clipped by 1 base and J by 5 bases, with 18 bases between them. The CDR3 is 17 amino acids. The CDR3: CASSESGAGARDQPQHF. The CDR3 nucleotides are TGTGCCAGCAGTGAATCTGGGGCAGGCGCTAGGGATCAGCCCCAGCATTTT. The whole variable domain, remainder taken from reference TRBV25-1 and TRBJ1-5, is EADIYQTPRYLVIGTGKKITLECSQTMGHDKMYWYQQDPGMELHLIHYSYGVNSTEKGDLSSESTVSRIRTEHFPLTLESARPSHTSQYLCASSESGAGARDQPQHFGDGTRLSIL.

There are a few counts of this clone. The chain is built from TRBV7-2 and TRBJ1-2; tentatively, D is TRBD1 (5 bases). CDR1 and CDR2 from the germline V gene are SGHTA and FQGNSA. The V gene lost 7 bases and the J gene lost 4 bases, with 16 bases spanning the gap. This CDR3 has 14 residues. Written as DNA, the CDR3 is TGTGCCAGCACCCCCCCAGGGCAGCTCTATGGCTACACCTTC. Amino acids: CASTPPGQLYGYTF.

Of note for this clone: In the same sample, other DNA sequences code for this CDR3. V usage is TRBV11-1 and J usage is TRBJ1-4, with D tentatively TRBD1 (5 bases). The CDR3 loop spans 14 amino acids. V lost 1 base and J lost 4, with 7 bases in between. Germline CDR1 SGHAT, CDR2 FQDESV (reference sequence). CDR3: CASSLGQFNEKLFF. CDR3 nucleotide sequence: TGTGCCAGCAGCTTAGGACAGTTTAATGAAAAACTGTTTTTT.

As concerns this clone: This CDR3 is also generated by other DNA sequences in the sample. CDR3 sequence reads: CASSQDWVAGAYEQYF. The CDR3, as DNA: TGCGCCAGCAGCCAGGATTGGGTAGCGGGAGCGTACGAGCAGTACTTC. This chain joins TRBV4-1 and TRBJ2-7, with 9 bases fitting TRBD2. The V gene end was trimmed by 3 bases and the J gene end by 4 bases; junction bases not matched to a gene: 10. Germline values: CDR1 MGHRA, CDR2 YSYEKL. The CDR3 runs 16 residues.

The V and J genes are TRBV9 and TRBJ1-2; TRBD1 matches 9 bases. The CDR3 contains 16 residues. The V gene end was trimmed by 0 bases and the J gene end by 5 bases; junction bases not matched to a gene: 8. Germline V lookup: CDR1 SGDLS, CDR2 YYNGEE. CDR3 coding DNA: TGTGCCAGCAGCGTAGCTACCGGGACAGGGAGTTATGGCTACACCTTC. Translation: CASSVATGTGSYGYTF.

The J gene is TRBJ2-1, the V gene TRBV28; D is unresolved. The CDR3 length is 14 residues. Germline loops: CDR1 MDHEN, CDR2 SYDVKM. V lost 4 bases to trimming and J lost 3 bases, with 10 bases between them. CDR3 sequence: CASSWAVDYNEQFF. The CDR3, as DNA: TGTGCCAGCAGTTGGGCAGTCGACTACAATGAGCAGTTCTTC.

This clone was found a few times. The gene calls are TRBV13 and TRBJ1-1, with D perhaps matching TRBD1 (5 bases). Germline CDR1 is PRHDT and CDR2 is FYEKMQ (reference sequence). V lost 5 bases and J 1 base, leaving 11 bases between the germline ends. The CDR3 consists of 14 residues. CDR3 protein: CASSTSTANTEAFF. The CDR3 DNA reads TGTGCCAGCAGCACTTCGACAGCGAACACTGAAGCTTTCTTT.

This rearrangement joins TRBV5-1 to TRBJ1-3; D is unresolved. The CDR3 extends over 17 amino acids. Germline V CDR1 and CDR2: SGHRS, YFSETQ. Trimming pared 3 bases from V and 0 bases from J, leaving 16 bases between. The CDR3 loop is CASSYSSPNDSGNTIYF. In nucleotides, the CDR3 is TGCGCCAGCAGCTATAGCAGTCCCAACGACTCTGGAAACACCATATATTTT.

The CDR3 protein is CASSGTGELFF. The CDR3 nucleotides read TGTGCCAGCAGCGGAACAGGGGAGCTGTTTTTT. V usage is TRBV9 and J usage is TRBJ2-2; D unclear. The germline V and J ends were trimmed by 3 bases and 8 bases, with 5 bases remaining between them. The CDR3 sequence is 11 residues long. Germline CDR1 SGDLS, CDR2 YYNGEE.

V is TRBV6-5 and J is TRBJ1-1; weak D call: TRBD1 (6 bases). CDR3 length equals 14 residues. Trimming left V 0 bases short and J 3 bases short, with 8 bases between. CDR1 and CDR2 from the germline V gene are MNHEY and SVGAGI. This chain's CDR3 is CASSYSGQYTEAFF. CDR3 DNA sequence: TGTGCCAGCAGTTACTCAGGACAGTACACTGAAGCTTTCTTT.

The chain employs TRBV4-2 and TRBJ2-7, with a weak D call TRBD2 (6 bases). Germline-derived CDR1 and CDR2 are LGHNA and YNFKEQ. Trimming took off 4 bases at V and 2 bases at J, with 18 bases between the two ends. This CDR3 is 16 amino acids long. In DNA form, the CDR3 reads TGTGCCAGCAGCCCCTTCCCGCGGGGTAGCACCTACGAGCAGTACTTC. It codes for CASSPFPRGSTYEQYF.

The V call is TRBV5-8, the J call TRBJ1-2; 7 bases map to TRBD1. The CDR3 has 13 amino acids. The germline gives CDR1 SGHTS, CDR2 YDEGEE. J lost 6 bases, V lost 5 bases, and 7 bases had no gene match. CDR3 residues: CASRLTGTNGYTF. CDR3 nucleotides: TGTGCCAGCAGATTGACAGGGACCAATGGCTACACCTTC.

This chain joins TRBV7-3 and TRBJ2-7, with TRBD1 matching 12 bases. The V gene end was trimmed by 4 bases and the J gene end by 4 bases; junction bases not matched to a gene: 8. Per germline, CDR1 SGHTA and CDR2 FQGTGA. The CDR3 loop spans 16 amino acids. CDR3 in DNA: TGTGCCAGCAGCTGGGACAGGGGGCTCTGGTCTTACGAGCAGTACTTC. Translation: CASSWDRGLWSYEQYF.

The rearrangement links TRBV5-1 to TRBJ1-1; D possibly corresponds to TRBD1 (5 bases). The germline gives CDR1 SGHRS, CDR2 YFSETQ. The V end was cut by 4 bases, the J end by 0 bases, with 13 bases between. CDR3 length: 15 residues. The CDR3 DNA reads TGCGCCAGCAGCCCGGGGGGGGTTATGAACACTGAAGCTTTCTTT. Translated, it gives CASSPGGVMNTEAFF.

The rearrangement uses TRBV5-8 and TRBJ1-2; D ambiguous. V was cut by 0 bases and J by 4 bases, with 13 bases left in between. Germline CDR1 reads SGHTS; CDR2 reads YDEGEE. The CDR3 contains 15 residues. DNA of the CDR3: TGTGCCAGCAGCTTGGGACGGAGTCTCTTCTATGGCTACACCTTC. This sequence encodes CASSLGRSLFYGYTF.

V and J are TRBV19 and TRBJ1-1; D remains ambiguous. CDR3 length equals 14 residues. The germline V gene encodes CDR1 LNHDA and CDR2 SQIVND (reference sequence). Trimming shortened V by 7 bases and J by 0 bases, and 12 bases separated the two germline ends. The CDR3 DNA sequence: TGTGCCAGTACCTCTAATCCTATGAACACTGAAGCTTTCTTT. Translated, it gives CASTSNPMNTEAFF.

The sample holds one count of this clone. This chain joins TRBV6-4 and TRBJ2-5; TRBD2 matches at 9 bases. This CDR3 spans 15 amino acids. Trimming at V came to 8 bases and at J to 2 bases, leaving 9 bases not matched to a gene. Germline V gene lookup returns CDR1 MRHNA and CDR2 SNTAGT. Here the CDR3 DNA reads TGTGCCAGCTGGAGAAGCGGGGGGTGGCAAGAGACCCAGTACTTC. This gives the protein CASWRSGGWQETQYF.

The rearrangement joins TRBV12-5 to TRBJ2-7; D may be TRBD1 (6 bases). Germline V gene sequence: CDR1 LGHNT, CDR2 FRNRAP. The CDR3 runs 14 residues. V lost 5 bases, J lost 0 bases, and 11 bases lay in between. This CDR3 is CASGRDTSSYEQYF. Here the CDR3 DNA reads TGTGCTAGTGGTAGGGACACCAGCTCCTACGAGCAGTACTTC.

V gene TRBV5-1 combines with J gene TRBJ1-4; the match to TRBD1 covers 7 bases. This CDR3 region has 14 residues. The V gene's germline CDR1 is SGHRS and CDR2 YFSETQ. V lost 4 bases and J lost 5; bases outside the gene matches: 5. The chain's CDR3 is CASSTGQLNEKLFF. CDR3 nucleotide sequence: TGCGCCAGCAGCACGGGACAGCTAAATGAAAAACTGTTTTTT.

J is TRBJ2-7 and V is TRBV27; 9 bases map to TRBD1. After removal of 8 bases from V and 1 base from J, the junction contained 12 bases not matched to a gene. This CDR3 has 16 residues. Per the germline V gene, CDR1 is MNHEY and CDR2 is SMNVEV (reference sequence). CDR3 nucleotide sequence: TGTGCCAGCCTGGGGACAGGGACGTCGAGTTCCTACGAGCAGTACTTC. The encoded protein is CASLGTGTSSSYEQYF.

This clone has only one observation. The rearrangement joins TRBV2 to TRBJ1-5; D is undetermined. Trimming cost V 0 bases and J 5 bases, with 5 bases left between them. The CDR3 has 13 residues. CDR1 is SNHLY, CDR2 FYNNEI, per germline. The CDR3 region is CASSEARDQPQHF. CDR3 DNA: TGTGCCAGCAGTGAAGCGAGGGATCAGCCCCAGCATTTT. The full variable domain, with the rest looked up from reference TRBV2 and TRBJ1-5, is EPEVTQTPSHQVTQMGQEVILRCVPISNHLYFYWYRQILGQKVEFLVSFYNNEISEKSEIFDDQFSVERPDGSNFTLKIRSTKLEDSAMYFCASSEARDQPQHFGDGTRLSIL.

This chain connects TRBV28 to TRBJ1-1, with 8 positions matching TRBD1. In germline, CDR1 is MDHEN, CDR2 SYDVKM. J was trimmed by 5 bases and V by 8 bases; bases with no gene match: 4. This CDR3 region has 12 residues. CDR3 loop: CASLDRETEAFF. The CDR3 DNA reads as TGTGCCAGCTTGGACAGGGAAACTGAAGCTTTCTTT.

This clone was recorded a few times. This rearrangement joins TRBV11-2 to TRBJ1-3, with 7 bases lining up with TRBD1. The CDR3 length is 15 residues. Germline V gene data show CDR1 as SGHAT and CDR2 as FQNNGV. The J segment lost 3 bases and the V segment lost 4 bases, leaving 6 bases of the junction unmatched. The CDR3 loop reads CASSSSRGFGNTIYF. For the CDR3, the DNA is TGTGCCAGCAGCTCCAGCAGGGGGTTTGGAAACACCATATATTTT.

This chain joins TRBV9 and TRBJ2-1; 9 bases are shared with TRBD1. Germline V lookup: CDR1 SGDLS, CDR2 YYNGEE. The J segment lost 0 bases and the V segment lost 0 bases, leaving 4 bases of the junction unmatched. The CDR3 sequence is 17 residues long. CDR3 sequence: CASSVEQGASSYNEQFF. The DNA of the CDR3 is TGTGCCAGCAGCGTAGAACAGGGGGCGAGCTCCTACAATGAGCAGTTCTTC. Combining the CDR3 with reference TRBV9 and TRBJ2-1 gives the whole variable domain DSGVTQTPKHLITATGQRVTLRCSPRSGDLSVYWYQQSLDQGLQFLIQYYNGEERAKGNILERFSAQQFPDLHSELNLSSLELGDSALYFCASSVEQGASSYNEQFFGPGTRLTVL.